This TCR beta chain was found in a study of blood T cell repertoires in COVID-19. Study-level background: The samples span acute and convalescent COVID-19 from the United States, Italy and Spain.

Original processing notes: Amplification of reference gene primers was used by the study to estimate nucleated cell counts. The data were produced by immunoSEQ multiplex PCR, yet TCRdb's version contains in-frame clones alone and is incomplete. V and J calls and clone size are as listed in that table; D and trimming were resolved from the DNA. This repertoire shows approximately 200,000 clones, around 85% found once; its top ten account for around a sixth. The germline V gene encodes CDR1 SGDLS and CDR2 YYNGEE. This CDR3 is 15 amino acids long. The V and J ends lost 4 bases and 8 bases, in that order; junction bases with no gene match: 12. Ages ranged from roughly 18 to 100 years, with residence in approximately 25 US areas.

The TCR comes from a man aged 40-49 years who had recovered from COVID-19. J is TRBJ1-3 and V is TRBV9; TRBD1 matches at 7 bases. The sample taken for sequencing was PBMCs or T cells enriched from blood (not recorded which). The CDR3 bases are TGTGCCAGCAGCCCAACTCCAGGGGGTGGGCACACCATATATTTT. This sequence encodes CASSPTPGGGHTIYF. Full variable domain (missing parts from reference TRBV9 and TRBJ1-3): DSGVTQTPKHLITATGQRVTLRCSPRSGDLSVYWYQQSLDQGLQFLIQYYNGEERAKGNILERFSAQQFPDLHSELNLSSLELGDSALYFCASSPTPGGGHTIYFGEGSWLTVV.